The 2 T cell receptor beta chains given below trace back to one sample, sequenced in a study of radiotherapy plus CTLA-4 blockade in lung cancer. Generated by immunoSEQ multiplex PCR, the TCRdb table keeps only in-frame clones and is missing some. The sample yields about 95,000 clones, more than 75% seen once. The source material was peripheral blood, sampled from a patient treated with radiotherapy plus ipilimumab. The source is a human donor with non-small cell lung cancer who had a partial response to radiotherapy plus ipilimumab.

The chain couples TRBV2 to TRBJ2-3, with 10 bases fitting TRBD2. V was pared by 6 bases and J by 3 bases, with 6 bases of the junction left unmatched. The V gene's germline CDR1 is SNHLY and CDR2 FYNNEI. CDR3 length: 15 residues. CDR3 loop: CASSPSGSGTDTQYF. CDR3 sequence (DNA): TGTGCCAGCAGCCCTAGCGGGAGTGGTACAGATACGCAGTATTTT.

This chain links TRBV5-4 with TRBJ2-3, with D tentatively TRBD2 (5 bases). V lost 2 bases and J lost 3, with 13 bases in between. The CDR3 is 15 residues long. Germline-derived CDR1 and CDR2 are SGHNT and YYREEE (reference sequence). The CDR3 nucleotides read TGTGCCAGCAGCTTTTTGGGGAGCGCGACAGATACGCAGTATTTT. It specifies CASSFLGSATDTQYF.